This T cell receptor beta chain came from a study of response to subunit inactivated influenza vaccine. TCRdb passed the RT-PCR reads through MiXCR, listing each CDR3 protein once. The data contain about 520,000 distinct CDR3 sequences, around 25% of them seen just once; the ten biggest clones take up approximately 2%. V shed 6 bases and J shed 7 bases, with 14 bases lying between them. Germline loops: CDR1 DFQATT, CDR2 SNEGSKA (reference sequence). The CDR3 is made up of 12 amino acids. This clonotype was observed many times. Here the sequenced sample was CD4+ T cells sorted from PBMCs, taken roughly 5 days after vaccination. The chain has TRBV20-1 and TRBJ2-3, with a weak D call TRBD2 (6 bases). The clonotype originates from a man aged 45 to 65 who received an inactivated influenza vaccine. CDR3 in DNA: TGCAGTGCCACGGACTATCTCCATACGCAGTATTTT. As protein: CSATDYLHTQYF.